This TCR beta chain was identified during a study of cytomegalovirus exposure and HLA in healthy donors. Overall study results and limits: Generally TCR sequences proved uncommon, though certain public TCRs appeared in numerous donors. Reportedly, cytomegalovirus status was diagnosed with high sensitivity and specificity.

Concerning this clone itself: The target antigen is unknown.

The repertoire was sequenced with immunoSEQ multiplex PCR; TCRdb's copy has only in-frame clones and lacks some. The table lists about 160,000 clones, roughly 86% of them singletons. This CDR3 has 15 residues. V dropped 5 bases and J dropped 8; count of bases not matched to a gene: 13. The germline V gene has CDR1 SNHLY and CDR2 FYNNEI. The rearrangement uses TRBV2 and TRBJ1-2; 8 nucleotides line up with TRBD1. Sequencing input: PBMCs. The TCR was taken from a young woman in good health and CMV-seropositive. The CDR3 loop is CASSLTGQGEGGYTF. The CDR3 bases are TGTGCCAGCAGTTTGACCGGACAGGGCGAAGGAGGCTACACCTTC.